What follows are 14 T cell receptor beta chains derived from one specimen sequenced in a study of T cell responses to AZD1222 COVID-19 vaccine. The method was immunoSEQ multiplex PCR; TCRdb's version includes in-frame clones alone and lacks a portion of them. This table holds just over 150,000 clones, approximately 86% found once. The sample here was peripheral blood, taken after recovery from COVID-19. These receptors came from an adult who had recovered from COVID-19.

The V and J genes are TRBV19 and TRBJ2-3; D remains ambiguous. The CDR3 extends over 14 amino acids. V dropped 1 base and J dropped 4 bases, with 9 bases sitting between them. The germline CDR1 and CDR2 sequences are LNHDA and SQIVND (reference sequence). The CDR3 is CASSIGLSSDTQYF. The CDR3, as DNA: TGTGCCAGTAGTATAGGCCTAAGCTCAGATACGCAGTATTTT.

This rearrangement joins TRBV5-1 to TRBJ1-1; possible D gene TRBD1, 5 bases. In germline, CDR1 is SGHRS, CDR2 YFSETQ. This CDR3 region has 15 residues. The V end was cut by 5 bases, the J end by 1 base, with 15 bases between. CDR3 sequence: CASRAETVTNTEAFF. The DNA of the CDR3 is TGCGCCAGCAGAGCTGAGACAGTAACGAACACTGAAGCTTTCTTT.

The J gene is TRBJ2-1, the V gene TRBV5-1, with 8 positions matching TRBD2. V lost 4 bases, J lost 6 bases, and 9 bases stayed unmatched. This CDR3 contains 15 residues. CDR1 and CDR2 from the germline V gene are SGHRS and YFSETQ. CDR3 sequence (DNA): TGCGCCAGCAGCCTTAGCGGGATGGTGTTCAATGAGCAGTTCTTC. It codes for CASSLSGMVFNEQFF.

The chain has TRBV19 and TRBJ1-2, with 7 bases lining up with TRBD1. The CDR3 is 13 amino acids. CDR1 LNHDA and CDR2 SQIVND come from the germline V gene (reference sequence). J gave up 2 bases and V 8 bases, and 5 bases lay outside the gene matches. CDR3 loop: CASHRGQNYGYTF. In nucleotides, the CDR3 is TGTGCCAGTCATAGGGGACAGAACTATGGCTACACCTTC.

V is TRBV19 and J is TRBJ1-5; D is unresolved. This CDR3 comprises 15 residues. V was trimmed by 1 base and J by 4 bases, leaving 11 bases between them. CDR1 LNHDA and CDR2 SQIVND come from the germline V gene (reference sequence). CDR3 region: CASSIVWVANQPQHF. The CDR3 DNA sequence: TGTGCCAGTAGTATAGTTTGGGTAGCTAATCAGCCCCAGCATTTT. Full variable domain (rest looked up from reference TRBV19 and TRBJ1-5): DGGITQSPKYLFRKEGQNVTLSCEQNLNHDAMYWYRQDPGQGLRLIYYSQIVNDFQKGDIAEGYSVSREKKESFPLTVTSAQKNPTAFYLCASSIVWVANQPQHFGDGTRLSIL.

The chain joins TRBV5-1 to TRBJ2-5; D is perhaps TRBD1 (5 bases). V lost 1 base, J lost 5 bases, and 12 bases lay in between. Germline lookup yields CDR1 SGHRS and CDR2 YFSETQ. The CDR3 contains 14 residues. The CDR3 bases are TGCGCCAGCAGCTTGACGACAGCCCTGGAGACCCAGTACTTC. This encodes CASSLTTALETQYF. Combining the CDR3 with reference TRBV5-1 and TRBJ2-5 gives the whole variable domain KAGVTQTPRYLIKTRGQQVTLSCSPISGHRSVSWYQQTPGQGLQFLFEYFSETQRNKGNFPGRFSGRQFSNSRSEMNVSTLELGDSALYLCASSLTTALETQYFGPGTRLLVL.

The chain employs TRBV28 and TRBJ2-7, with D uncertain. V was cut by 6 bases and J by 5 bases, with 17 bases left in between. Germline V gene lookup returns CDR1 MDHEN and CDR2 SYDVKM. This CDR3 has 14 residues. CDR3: CASSKIISDHEQYF. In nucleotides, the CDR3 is TGTGCCAGCAGCAAAATCATCTCTGACCACGAGCAGTACTTC.

The CDR3 coding sequence is TGTGCCAGCAGCGCCGGACAGGGGAGAAACACCATATATTTT. Its translation: CASSAGQGRNTIYF. The J gene is TRBJ1-3, the V gene TRBV5-4; 9 bases fit TRBD1. J was trimmed by 5 bases and V by 4 bases; bases with no gene match: 4. The CDR3 covers 14 residues. In germline, CDR1 is SGHNT, CDR2 YYREEE (reference sequence).

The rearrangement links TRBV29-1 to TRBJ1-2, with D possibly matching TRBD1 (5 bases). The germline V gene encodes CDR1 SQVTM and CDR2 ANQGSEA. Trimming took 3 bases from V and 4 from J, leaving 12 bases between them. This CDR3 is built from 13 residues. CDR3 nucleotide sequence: TGCAGCGTTGACGAGGGGATGTTCTATGGCTACACCTTC. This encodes CSVDEGMFYGYTF.

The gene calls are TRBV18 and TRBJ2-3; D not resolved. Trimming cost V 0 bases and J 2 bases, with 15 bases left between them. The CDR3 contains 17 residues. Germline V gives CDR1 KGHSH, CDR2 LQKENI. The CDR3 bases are TGTGCCAGCTCACCACCGCCGCTTACCTTCTACACAGATACGCAGTATTTT. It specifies CASSPPPLTFYTDTQYF. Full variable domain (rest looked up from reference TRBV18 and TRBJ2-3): NAGVMQNPRHLVRRRGQEARLRCSPMKGHSHVYWYRQLPEEGLKFMVYLQKENIIDESGMPKERFSAEFPKEGPSILRIQQVVRGDSAAYFCASSPPPLTFYTDTQYFGPGTRLTVL.

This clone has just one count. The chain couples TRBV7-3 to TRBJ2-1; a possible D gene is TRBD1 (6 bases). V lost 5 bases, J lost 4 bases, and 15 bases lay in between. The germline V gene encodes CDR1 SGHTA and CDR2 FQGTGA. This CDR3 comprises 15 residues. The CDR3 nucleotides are TGTGCCAGCAGCCCTCTAGGGGGACAATACAATGAGCAGTTCTTC. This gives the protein CASSPLGGQYNEQFF.

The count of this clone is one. CDR3 bases: TGTGCCAGCAGCTTCAACAGGGCACAAGAGACCCAGTACTTC. It specifies CASSFNRAQETQYF. The V gene is TRBV7-9, the J gene TRBJ2-5, with D possibly TRBD1 on 6 matching bases. Deletions cut 3 bases from V and 2 bases from J, with 10 bases between. Germline loops: CDR1 SEHNR, CDR2 FQNEAQ (reference sequence). The CDR3 length is 14 residues.

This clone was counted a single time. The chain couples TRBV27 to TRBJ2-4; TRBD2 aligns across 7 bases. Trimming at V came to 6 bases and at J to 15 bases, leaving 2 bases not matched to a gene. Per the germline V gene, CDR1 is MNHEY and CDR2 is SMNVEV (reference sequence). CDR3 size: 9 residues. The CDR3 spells CASRGGRYF. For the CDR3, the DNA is TGTGCCAGCAGGGGCGGGAGGTACTTC.

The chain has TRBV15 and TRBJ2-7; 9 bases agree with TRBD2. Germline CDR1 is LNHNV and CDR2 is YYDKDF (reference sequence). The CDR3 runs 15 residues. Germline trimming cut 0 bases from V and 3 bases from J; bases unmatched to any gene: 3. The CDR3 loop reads CATSREASGIYEQYF. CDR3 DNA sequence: TGTGCCACCAGCAGAGAAGCTAGCGGGATCTACGAGCAGTACTTC.